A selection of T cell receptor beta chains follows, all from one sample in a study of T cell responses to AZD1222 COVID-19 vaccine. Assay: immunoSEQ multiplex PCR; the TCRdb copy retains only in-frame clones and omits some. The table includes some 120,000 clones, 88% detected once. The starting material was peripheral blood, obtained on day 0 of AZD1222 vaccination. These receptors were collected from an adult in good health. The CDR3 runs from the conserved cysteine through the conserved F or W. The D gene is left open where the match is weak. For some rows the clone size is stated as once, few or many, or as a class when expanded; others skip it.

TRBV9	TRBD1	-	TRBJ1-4	CASSRYVRGHNEKLFF	TGTGCCAGCAGTAGATATGTCAGGGGGCATAATGAAAAACTGTTTTTT
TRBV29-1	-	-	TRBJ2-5	CSVEGSGETQYF	TGCAGCGTTGAAGGGAGCGGGGAGACCCAGTACTTC
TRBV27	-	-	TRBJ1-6	CASSPRQGGNSPLHF	TGTGCCAGCAGTCCCCGCCAGGGAGGTAATTCACCCCTCCACTTT
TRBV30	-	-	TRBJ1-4	CAWSVRQGTNEKLFF	TGTGCCTGGAGTGTCCGGCAGGGAACTAATGAAAAACTGTTTTTT
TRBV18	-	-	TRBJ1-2	CASSPIRQNLYGYTF	TGTGCCAGCTCACCAATTAGACAGAATCTCTATGGCTACACCTTC
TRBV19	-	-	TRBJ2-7	CASSRPGSYEQYF	TGTGCCAGTAGCAGGCCGGGTTCCTACGAGCAGTACTTC
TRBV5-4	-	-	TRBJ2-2	CASSLEALTGELFF	TGTGCCAGCAGCTTGGAAGCCCTCACCGGGGAGCTGTTTTTT
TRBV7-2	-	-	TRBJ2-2	CASSLPGRELFF	TGTGCCAGCAGCTTACCAGGGAGGGAGCTGTTTTTT
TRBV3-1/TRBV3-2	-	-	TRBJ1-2	CASSQEPTGGYTF	TGTGCCAGCAGCCAAGAGCCCACCGGCGGCTACACCTTC
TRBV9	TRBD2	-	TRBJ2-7	CASSVATGGAKDEQYF	TGTGCCAGCAGCGTAGCTACGGGGGGGGCGAAAGACGAGCAGTACTTC
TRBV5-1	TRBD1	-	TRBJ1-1	CASSYEGGDLTEAFF	TGCGCCAGCAGCTACGAAGGGGGCGATTTGACTGAAGCTTTCTTT
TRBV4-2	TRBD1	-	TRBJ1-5	CASSQGTGGQPQHF	TGTGCCAGCAGCCAAGGGACAGGGGGCCAGCCCCAGCATTTT
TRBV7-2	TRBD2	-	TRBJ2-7	CASSLVPAGVYEQYF	TGTGCCAGCAGCTTAGTTCCAGCGGGAGTTTACGAGCAGTACTTC
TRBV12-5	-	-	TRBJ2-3	CASAPKDTDTQYF	TGTGCTAGTGCCCCGAAGGACACAGATACGCAGTATTTT
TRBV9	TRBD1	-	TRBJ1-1	CASSVDREDTEAFF	TGTGCCAGCAGCGTTGACAGGGAGGACACTGAAGCTTTCTTT
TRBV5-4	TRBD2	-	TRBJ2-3	CASSLAGGGTDTQYF	TGTGCCAGCAGCTTGGCGGGGGGTGGAACGGATACGCAGTATTTT
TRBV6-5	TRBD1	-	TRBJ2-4	CATKPSTGSIQYF	TGTGCCACCAAGCCCTCGACAGGGAGCATTCAGTACTTC
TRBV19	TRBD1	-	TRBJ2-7	CASSTRDRGHYEQYF	TGTGCCAGTAGTACGCGGGACAGGGGGCACTACGAGCAGTACTTC
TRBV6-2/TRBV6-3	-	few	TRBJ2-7	CASSYLGRKEQYF	TGTGCCAGCAGTTACTTAGGGAGGAAGGAGCAGTACTTC
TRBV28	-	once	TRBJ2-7	CASTPSPTAYEQYF	TGTGCCAGCACCCCCTCGCCGACAGCGTACGAGCAGTACTTC
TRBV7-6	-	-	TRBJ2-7	CASSLGGFLSYEQYF	TGTGCCAGCAGCTTAGGGGGGTTCCTATCCTACGAGCAGTACTTC
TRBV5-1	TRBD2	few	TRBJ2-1	CASGSGTSGGYEQFF	TGCGCCAGCGGGTCGGGGACTAGCGGGGGGTATGAGCAGTTCTTC
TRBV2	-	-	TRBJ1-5	CASSEGRGSNQPQHF	TGTGCCAGCAGTGAGGGGAGAGGGAGCAATCAGCCCCAGCATTTT
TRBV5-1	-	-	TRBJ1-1	CASSRQNTEAFF	TGCGCCAGCAGCCGACAGAACACTGAAGCTTTCTTT
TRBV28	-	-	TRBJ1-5	CASSGTRRGFPNQPQHF	TGTGCCAGCAGTGGTACTCGTAGGGGGTTTCCTAATCAGCCCCAGCATTTT
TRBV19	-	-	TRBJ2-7	CASSLDGSRGIEQYF	TGTGCCAGTAGTTTGGACGGCAGTAGGGGTATCGAGCAGTACTTC
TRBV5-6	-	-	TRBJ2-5	CASSLGGGQETQYF	TGTGCCAGCAGCCTGGGGGGAGGACAAGAGACCCAGTACTTC
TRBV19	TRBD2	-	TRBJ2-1	CASSPGLAGVEQFF	TGTGCCAGTAGTCCTGGACTAGCGGGGGTTGAGCAGTTCTTC
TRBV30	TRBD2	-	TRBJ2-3	CAWSASGLANDF	TGTGCCTGGAGTGCCTCAGGACTAGCGAACGATTTT
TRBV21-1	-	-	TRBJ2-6	CASSKNEREGANVLTF	TGTGCCAGCAGCAAAAATGAAAGGGAAGGGGCCAACGTCCTGACTTTC
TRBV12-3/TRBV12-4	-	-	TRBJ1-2	CASSFGQGGYTF	TGTGCCAGCAGCTTCGGCCAGGGGGGCTACACCTTC
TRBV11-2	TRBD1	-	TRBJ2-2	CASSRQGGFGGELFF	TGTGCCAGCAGCAGACAGGGGGGGTTTGGCGGGGAGCTGTTTTTT
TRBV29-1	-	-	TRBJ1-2	CSVGRLLLTNYGYTF	TGCAGCGTTGGTCGCCTTCTACTTACTAACTATGGCTACACCTTC
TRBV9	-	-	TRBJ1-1	CASSVETENTEAFF	TGTGCCAGCAGCGTAGAGACAGAGAACACTGAAGCTTTCTTT
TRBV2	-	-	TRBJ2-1	CASSVREFYNEQFF	TGTGCCAGCAGTGTGAGGGAGTTCTACAATGAGCAGTTCTTC
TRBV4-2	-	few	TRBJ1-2	CASSQGIEGRYGYTF	TGTGCCAGCAGCCAAGGAATCGAGGGTAGATATGGCTACACCTTC
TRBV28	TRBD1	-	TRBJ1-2	CASRRQGPLYGYTF	TGTGCCAGCAGAAGACAGGGGCCTCTCTATGGCTACACCTTC
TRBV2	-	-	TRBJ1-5	CASQRDQGIQPQHF	TGTGCCAGCCAGCGAGATCAGGGGATCCAGCCCCAGCATTTT
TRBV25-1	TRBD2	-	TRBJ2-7	CASSDRTSGFYEQYF	TGTGCCAGCAGTGACAGGACTAGCGGGTTCTACGAGCAGTACTTC
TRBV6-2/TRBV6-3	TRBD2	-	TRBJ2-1	CASSYPLAGEYNEQFF	TGTGCCAGCAGTTACCCACTAGCGGGAGAGTACAATGAGCAGTTCTTC
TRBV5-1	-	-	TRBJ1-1	CASSLASNVNTEAFF	TGCGCCAGCAGCTTGGCGAGTAACGTGAACACTGAAGCTTTCTTT
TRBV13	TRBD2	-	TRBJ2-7	CASSLQRTSVSYEQYF	TGTGCCAGCAGCTTACAGCGGACTAGCGTTTCCTACGAGCAGTACTTC
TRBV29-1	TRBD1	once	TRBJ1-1	CSGVRQGGNTEAFF	TGCAGCGGAGTAAGACAGGGGGGAAACACTGAAGCTTTCTTT
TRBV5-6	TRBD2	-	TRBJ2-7	CASNRGLAASSYEQYF	TGTGCCAGCAACCGGGGACTAGCGGCTAGCTCCTACGAGCAGTACTTC
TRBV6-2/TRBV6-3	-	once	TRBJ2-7	CASRPLGGSSYEQYF	TGTGCCAGCAGGCCTCTTGGCGGTAGCTCCTACGAGCAGTACTTC
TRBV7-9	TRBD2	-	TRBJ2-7	CASSLLAGGGEQYF	TGTGCCAGCAGCTTATTAGCGGGAGGGGGCGAGCAGTACTTC
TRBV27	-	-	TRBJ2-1	CASSFRRLAGAYNEQFF	TGTGCCAGCAGTTTCCGACGACTAGCAGGGGCCTACAATGAGCAGTTCTTC